Listed below are T cell receptor beta chains from one sample, sequenced in a study of T-cell reconstitution after alpha-beta-depleted transplantation in children. TCRdb re-called the PCR reads with MiXCR, one entry per CDR3 protein. The table has 550,000 to 800,000 distinct CDR3 sequences, around 12% seen once. The sample here was PBMCs, taken before TCRalphabeta/CD19-depleted stem cell transplant. These receptors came from a girl aged 2-9 years with congenital amegakaryocytic thrombocytopenia, due to receive a stem cell transplant. CDR3s include the opening cysteine and the closing phenylalanine or tryptophan. The D gene is left open where the match is weak.

>TRBJ2-3|-|TRBV20-1
CSASPGRVPGTDTQYF
>TRBJ1-5|-|TRBV2
CASRTGLNQPQHF
>TRBJ1-1|TRBD1|TRBV7-9
CASSTTGGTEAFF
>TRBJ2-7|-|TRBV20-1
CSARHDKYEQYF
>TRBJ2-3|-|TRBV12-3/TRBV12-4
CASSLAGPGDTQYF
>TRBJ2-3|-|TRBV5-1
CASSTPARGGDTQYF
>TRBJ1-2|-|TRBV29-1
CSALTGFGGGYTF
>TRBJ2-2|-|TRBV6-1
CASSVELVGELFF
>TRBJ2-7|-|TRBV20-1
CSGWSGRGPEQYF
>TRBJ2-1|-|TRBV27
CASSLPSAGGNEQFF
>TRBJ2-5|TRBD2|TRBV7-9
CASRSGLAGAETQYF
>TRBJ2-2|-|TRBV11-2
CASSFSGITGELFF
>TRBJ2-5|-|TRBV5-1
CASSLARTMLETQYF
>TRBJ2-1|TRBD1|TRBV5-1
CASSDRVPYNEQFF
>TRBJ1-3|-|TRBV5-1
CASSSNIRGTGGNTIYF
>TRBJ2-3|TRBD1|TRBV9
CASSVGTGPTDTQYF
>TRBJ2-2|-|TRBV12-5
CASGLVRQAGAGSGELFF
>TRBJ1-3|-|TRBV2
CASTETSGNTIYF
>TRBJ2-1|-|TRBV5-1
CASRPSYNEQFF
>TRBJ2-5|TRBD2|TRBV29-1
CSVRLAGEQETQYF
>TRBJ2-7|-|TRBV20-1
CSAIYLGGYEQYF
>TRBJ2-1|-|TRBV12-3/TRBV12-4
CASSLNSGTHNEQFF
>TRBJ1-5|-|TRBV28
CASSWGVKSNQPQHF
>TRBJ2-3|TRBD2|TRBV11-2
CASSLGLAGGPGGDTQYF
>TRBJ2-7|TRBD1|TRBV5-1
CASSLDLLRDRGPEQYF
>TRBJ1-5|-|TRBV9
CASSDPSSDQPQHF
>TRBJ1-3|-|TRBV20-1
CSASRGGSGNTIYF
>TRBJ1-2|-|TRBV3-1
CASSQSPQHNYGYTF
>TRBJ1-6|TRBD1|TRBV10-2
CASSDTIPGTANSPLHF
>TRBJ2-1|TRBD2|TRBV12-3/TRBV12-4
CASSPSGSGAYNEQFF
>TRBJ2-7|-|TRBV20-1
CSAKAGRSYEQYF
>TRBJ2-5|-|TRBV5-1
CASGDRLGETQYF
>TRBJ2-1|-|TRBV5-6
CASSLNLEVIYNEQFF
>TRBJ2-2|-|TRBV20-1
CSAPVVNTGELFF
>TRBJ1-3|TRBD1|TRBV5-5
CASSQIRDRMGNTIYF